Below are 21 T cell receptor beta chains sequenced from a single sample in a study of T-cell reconstitution after alpha-beta-depleted transplantation in children. For TCRbeta, the library was prepared with unique molecular identifiers. One entry per CDR3 protein, called by TCRdb with MiXCR from the PCR reads. The table has 500,000 or so distinct CDR3 sequences, 10% to 12% seen once. The sequencing here drew on PBMCs, mostly from graft donor cells, taken 180 days after TCRalphabeta/CD19-depleted stem cell transplant. The receptors derive from a female patient between 2 and 15 years old who had a stem cell transplant for aplastic anemia, so the T cells may come from the graft donor.

This clonotype was seen more than once but under ten times. V and J are TRBV5-5 and TRBJ2-7; possibly TRBD1 for D (5 bases). The CDR3 runs 15 residues. V lost 4 bases and J 10 bases, leaving 24 bases between the germline ends. Germline CDR1 and CDR2: SGHKS and YYEKEE (reference sequence). The CDR3 region is CASSPGQAALYQQYF. CDR3 DNA sequence: TGTGCCAGCAGCCCAGGACAAGCCGCCTTGTACCAACAGTACTTC.

The rearrangement uses TRBV12-5 and TRBJ2-7, with 13 bases aligning to TRBD2. From germline, CDR1 is LGHNT and CDR2 FRNRAP. Germline trimming cut 1 base from V and 6 bases from J; bases unmatched to any gene: 6. This CDR3 has 16 residues. CDR3 in amino acids: CASGLARTSGRGEQYV. DNA for the CDR3: TGTGCTAGTGGTTTGGCCCGGACTAGCGGGAGAGGCGAGCAGTACGTC.

This clonotype was seen at least ten times. The V call is TRBV5-1, the J call TRBJ2-3; D gene unclear. With 3 bases removed from V and 6 bases from J, the gap between germline ends came to 8 bases. Germline CDR1 and CDR2: SGHRS and YFSETQ. CDR3 length equals 12 residues. CDR3 sequence: CASSSHWDTQYF. The DNA of the CDR3 is TGCGCCAGCAGCTCCCACTGGGATACGCAGTATTTT.

A few counts support this clonotype. The chain links TRBV24-1 to TRBJ2-7, with a weak D call TRBD1 (5 bases). Germline V gene sequence: CDR1 KGHDR, CDR2 SFDVKD. The CDR3 is made up of 11 amino acids. Trimming took 10 bases from V and 3 from J, leaving 9 bases between them. The CDR3 bases are TGTGCCACTTCCCAGGGCTACGAGCAGTACTTC. Translated: CATSQGYEQYF.

The J gene is TRBJ2-6, the V gene TRBV11-2, with a tentative D call TRBD2 (5 bases). From germline, CDR1 is SGHAT and CDR2 FQNNGV. The CDR3 is made up of 20 amino acids. Trimming cost V 1 base and J 0 bases, with 19 bases left between them. The CDR3 bases are TGTGCCAGCAGCTTAGTGGGCCGGGGAAGGGTCAGCTCTGGGGCCAACGTCCTGACTTTC. Its protein product is CASSLVGRGRVSSGANVLTF.

Ten or more counts support this clonotype. The J gene is TRBJ2-5, the V gene TRBV5-1; TRBD1 agrees at 7 bases. This CDR3 region has 15 residues. Germline loops: CDR1 SGHRS, CDR2 YFSETQ. V dropped 3 bases and J dropped 5; count of bases not matched to a gene: 10. CDR3 coding DNA: TGCGCCAGCAGCTCACCACACAGGGGTGGGGAGACCCAGTACTTC. Its protein product is CASSSPHRGGETQYF.

The genes are TRBV6-1 and TRBJ2-3; D possibly corresponds to TRBD1 (6 bases). With 10 bases removed from V and 7 bases from J, the gap between germline ends came to 21 bases. The germline gives CDR1 MNHNS, CDR2 SASEGT. The CDR3 has 14 amino acids. The CDR3 DNA follows: TGTGCCACCACAATTGGTCCAGGGGTTTATACGCAGTATTTT. Translation: CATTIGPGVYTQYF.

For this clonotype: A much larger clone is a single base away; this may be a read error. The CDR3 region has the DNA TGTCCCAGCTCCAAGAAGGGAGCTTTCTTT. As protein: CPSSKKGAFF. The chain couples TRBV6-4 to TRBJ1-1; no firm D call. The CDR3 has 10 residues. CDR1 is MRHNA, CDR2 SNTAGT, per germline.

The V gene is TRBV4-1, the J gene TRBJ2-7; 7 bases match TRBD2. The CDR3 contains 16 residues. V was clipped by 0 bases and J by 7 bases; unmatched bases: 12. CDR1 is MGHRA, CDR2 YSYEKL, per germline. The CDR3 loop is CASSQDLGRSVGEQYV. CDR3 sequence (DNA): TGCGCCAGCAGCCAAGATCTCGGGAGGTCTGTGGGGGAGCAGTACGTC.

V gene TRBV6-2 or TRBV6-3 combines with J gene TRBJ2-1; tentatively, D is TRBD2 (5 bases). The CDR3 covers 16 residues. Trimming took off 3 bases at V and 0 bases at J, with 12 bases between the two ends. Germline loops: CDR1 MNHEY, CDR2 SVGEGT. The CDR3 nucleotides read TGTGCCAGCAGTTATTCCCGGGGTAGCTCCTACAATGAGCAGTTCTTC. It translates to CASSYSRGSSYNEQFF.

This clonotype was observed a few times. The chain links TRBV20-1 to TRBJ1-2, with unresolved D. Germline CDR1 DFQATT, CDR2 SNEGSKA (reference sequence). Between the trimmed V and J ends, which lost 0 bases and 0 bases, there was a span of 5 bases. This CDR3 spans 13 amino acids. CDR3 DNA: TGCAGTGCTAGAGAATCAGCTAACTATGGCTACACCTTC. Residues: CSARESANYGYTF.

This clonotype was recorded many times. This rearrangement joins TRBV10-3 to TRBJ2-1; tentative D call: TRBD2 (7 bases). The germline V gene has CDR1 ENHRY and CDR2 SYGVKD. This CDR3 is built from 14 residues. The ends were cut back, 1 base at V and 9 bases at J, with 13 bases in the middle. This CDR3 reads CAISEWGGAGEQFF. In DNA, the CDR3 is TGTGCCATCAGTGAGTGGGGGGGGGCAGGTGAGCAGTTCTTC.

J is TRBJ2-7 and V is TRBV28; 13 bases are a match to TRBD2. The V and J ends lost 5 bases and 5 bases, in that order; junction bases with no gene match: 3. Germline CDR1 MDHEN, CDR2 SYDVKM. This CDR3 spans 14 amino acids. For the CDR3, the DNA is TGTGCCAGCAGTCCCGGGACTAGCGGGAACGAGCAGTACGTC. Protein sequence: CASSPGTSGNEQYV.

This clonotype was counted ten times or more. This chain joins TRBV29-1 and TRBJ2-1; 9 bases fit TRBD2. The CDR3 extends over 14 amino acids. Unmatched junction bases numbered 11, after V lost 5 bases and J lost 9 bases. Germline-derived CDR1 and CDR2 are SQVTM and ANQGSEA. DNA for the CDR3: TGCAGCGTTCAGGGGGTGGTAGCGGGAGTTGAGCAGTTCTTC. It yields the protein CSVQGVVAGVEQFF.

This clonotype was recorded many times. The chain joins TRBV5-1 to TRBJ2-3; D perhaps matches TRBD1 (6 bases). The CDR3 totals 13 residues. Germline lookup yields CDR1 SGHRS and CDR2 YFSETQ. V dropped 0 bases and J dropped 4 bases, with 6 bases sitting between them. The CDR3 protein is CASSLDRADTQYF. The CDR3 DNA sequence: TGCGCCAGCAGCTTGGACAGGGCAGATACGCAGTATTTT.

The CDR3 DNA is TGTGCCAGCAGCCACTCCGGGACAGGGATGAGCTCCTACGAGCAGTACTTC. Its protein is CASSHSGTGMSSYEQYF. The rearrangement links TRBV4-2 to TRBJ2-7; 9 bases are a match to TRBD1. The CDR3 has 17 amino acids. Trimming took 3 bases from V and 0 from J; bases not matched to a gene: 9. The germline gives CDR1 LGHNA, CDR2 YNFKEQ.

The chain uses TRBV11-3 and TRBJ2-5; 15 bases map to TRBD2. J was trimmed by 3 bases and V by 5 bases; bases with no gene match: 7. Germline CDR1 and CDR2: SGHNT and YENEEA. CDR3 length: 17 amino acids. The CDR3 reads CASSLRRTSGREETQYF. The CDR3 DNA reads as TGTGCCAGCAGCCTGCGCCGGACTAGCGGGAGGGAAGAGACCCAGTACTTC.

The genes are TRBV5-1 and TRBJ2-7; D ambiguous. Trimming pared 1 base from V and 4 bases from J, leaving 21 bases between. Germline V lookup: CDR1 SGHRS, CDR2 YFSETQ. This CDR3 is built from 17 residues. For the CDR3, the DNA is TGCGCCAGCAGCTTGAATCCGTGGAGTGACCCAACGTACGAGCAGTACGTC. As protein: CASSLNPWSDPTYEQYV.

This clonotype was seen only a few times. The V and J genes are TRBV29-1 and TRBJ1-1, with a tentative D call TRBD1 (6 bases). Germline CDR1 SQVTM, CDR2 ANQGSEA. The V end lost 5 bases, the J end lost 6 bases, and 16 bases lay between the germline ends. The length of the CDR3 is 13 residues. The CDR3 bases are TGCAGCGTTACTATGCTCGGGGGCGCTGAAGCTTTCTTT. It translates to CSVTMLGGAEAFF.

The V gene is TRBV4-3, the J gene TRBJ1-2; 8 bases are a match to TRBD1. This CDR3 region has 16 residues. V trimming: 5 bases; J trimming: 4 bases; junction bases outside the gene matches: 12. Germline V lookup: CDR1 LGHNA, CDR2 YSLEER. The CDR3 region is CASSAQGAGDPYGYTF. CDR3 in DNA: TGCGCCAGCAGCGCGCAGGGGGCAGGCGACCCCTATGGCTACACCTTC.

The chain recombines TRBV19 with TRBJ2-5; 8 nucleotides align to TRBD2. The CDR3 contains 17 residues. CDR1 and CDR2 (germline): LNHDA, SQIVND (reference sequence). Trimming cost V 3 bases and J 4 bases; bases outside gene matches: 13. The CDR3 protein is CASSIGAGGNLIETQYF. The CDR3 DNA is TGTGCCAGTAGTATTGGGGCGGGGGGTAATTTGATAGAGACCCAGTACTTC. Full variable domain (remainder filled in from reference TRBV19 and TRBJ2-5): DGGITQSPKYLFRKEGQNVTLSCEQNLNHDAMYWYRQDPGQGLRLIYYSQIVNDFQKGDIAEGYSVSREKKESFPLTVTSAQKNPTAFYLCASSIGAGGNLIETQYFGPGTRLLVL.